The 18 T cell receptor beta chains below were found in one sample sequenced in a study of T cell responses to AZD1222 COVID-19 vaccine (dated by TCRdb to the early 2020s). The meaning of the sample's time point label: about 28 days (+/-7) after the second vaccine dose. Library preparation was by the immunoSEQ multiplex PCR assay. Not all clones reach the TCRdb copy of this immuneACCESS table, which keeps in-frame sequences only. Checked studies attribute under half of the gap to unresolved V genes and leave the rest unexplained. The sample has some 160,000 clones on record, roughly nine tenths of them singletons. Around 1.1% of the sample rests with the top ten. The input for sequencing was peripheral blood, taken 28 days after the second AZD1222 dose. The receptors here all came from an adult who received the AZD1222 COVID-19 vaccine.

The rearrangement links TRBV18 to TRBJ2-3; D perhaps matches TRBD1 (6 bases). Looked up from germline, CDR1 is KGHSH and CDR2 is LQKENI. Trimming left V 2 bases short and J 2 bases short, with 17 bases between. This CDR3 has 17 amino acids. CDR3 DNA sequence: TGTGCCAGCTCACCATCTTGGACAGTCCAAAACACAGATACGCAGTATTTT. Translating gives CASSPSWTVQNTDTQYF.

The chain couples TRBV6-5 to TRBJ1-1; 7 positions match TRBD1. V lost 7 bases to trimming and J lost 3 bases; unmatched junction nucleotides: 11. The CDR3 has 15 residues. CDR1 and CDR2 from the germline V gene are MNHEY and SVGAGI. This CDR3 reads CASKRQGGVDTEAFF. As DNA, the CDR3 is TGTGCCAGCAAAAGACAGGGAGGAGTCGACACTGAAGCTTTCTTT.

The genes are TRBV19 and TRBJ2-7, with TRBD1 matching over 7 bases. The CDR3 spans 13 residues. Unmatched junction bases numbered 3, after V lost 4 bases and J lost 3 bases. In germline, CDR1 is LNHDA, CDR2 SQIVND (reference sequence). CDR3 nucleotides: TGTGCCAGTAGTAAGGGACAGAACTACGAGCAGTACTTC. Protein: CASSKGQNYEQYF.

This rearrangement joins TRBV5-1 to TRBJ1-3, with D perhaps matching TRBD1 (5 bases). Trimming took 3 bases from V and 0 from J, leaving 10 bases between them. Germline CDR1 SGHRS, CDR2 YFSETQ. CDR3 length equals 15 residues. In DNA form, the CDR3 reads TGCGCCAGCAGCTGGGACTCCGTCTCTGGAAACACCATATATTTT. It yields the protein CASSWDSVSGNTIYF.

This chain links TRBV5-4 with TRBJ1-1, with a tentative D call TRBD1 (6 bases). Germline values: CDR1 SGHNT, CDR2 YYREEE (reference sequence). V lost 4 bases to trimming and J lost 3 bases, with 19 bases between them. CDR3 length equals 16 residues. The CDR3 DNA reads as TGTGCCAGCAGCCCGCATGGTGGGGGCGCGGACACTGAAGCTTTCTTT. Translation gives CASSPHGGGADTEAFF.

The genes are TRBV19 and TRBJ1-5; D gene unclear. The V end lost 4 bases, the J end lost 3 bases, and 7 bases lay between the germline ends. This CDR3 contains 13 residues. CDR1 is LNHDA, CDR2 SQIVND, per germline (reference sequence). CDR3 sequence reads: CASSTGNNQPQHF. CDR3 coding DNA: TGTGCCAGTAGTACCGGGAACAATCAGCCCCAGCATTTT.

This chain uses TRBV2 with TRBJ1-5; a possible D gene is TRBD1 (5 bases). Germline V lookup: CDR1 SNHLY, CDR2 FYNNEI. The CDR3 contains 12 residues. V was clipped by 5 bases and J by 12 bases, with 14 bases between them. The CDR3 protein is CASSSGGGVQHF. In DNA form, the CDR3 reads TGTGCCAGCAGTTCCGGGGGGGGTGTCCAGCATTTT.

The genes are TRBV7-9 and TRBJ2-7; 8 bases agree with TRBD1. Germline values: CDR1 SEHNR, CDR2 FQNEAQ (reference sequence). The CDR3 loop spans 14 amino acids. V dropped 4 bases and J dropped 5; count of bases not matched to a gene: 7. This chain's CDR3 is CASSSGQGFHEQYF. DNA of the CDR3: TGTGCCAGCAGCTCAGGACAGGGTTTCCACGAGCAGTACTTC.

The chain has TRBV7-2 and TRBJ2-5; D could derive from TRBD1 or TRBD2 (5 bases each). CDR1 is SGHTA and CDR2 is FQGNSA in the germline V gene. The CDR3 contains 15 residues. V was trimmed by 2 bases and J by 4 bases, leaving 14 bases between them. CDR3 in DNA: TGTGCCAGCAGCTTAAGGTTGGGGGTTTCAGAGACCCAGTACTTC. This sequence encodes CASSLRLGVSETQYF.

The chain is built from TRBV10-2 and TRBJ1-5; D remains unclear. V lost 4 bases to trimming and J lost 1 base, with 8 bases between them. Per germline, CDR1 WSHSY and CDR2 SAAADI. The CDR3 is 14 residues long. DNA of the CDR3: TGCGCCAGCAGTGCGGGGTTAAGCAATCAGCCCCAGCATTTT. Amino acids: CASSAGLSNQPQHF.

The CDR3 region is CASSPGTGGYGYTF. CDR3 DNA: TGTGCCAGTAGTCCCGGGACAGGGGGCTATGGCTACACCTTC. V and J are TRBV19 and TRBJ1-2, with 11 bases lining up with TRBD1. The CDR3 has 14 amino acids. Germline lookup yields CDR1 LNHDA and CDR2 SQIVND (reference sequence). V lost 5 bases, J lost 4 bases, and 3 bases stayed unmatched.

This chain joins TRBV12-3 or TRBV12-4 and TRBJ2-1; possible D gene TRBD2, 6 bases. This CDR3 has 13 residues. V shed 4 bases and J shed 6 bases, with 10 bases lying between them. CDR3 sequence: CASSSWGGNEQFF. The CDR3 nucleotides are TGTGCCAGCAGTTCCTGGGGAGGCAATGAGCAGTTCTTC.

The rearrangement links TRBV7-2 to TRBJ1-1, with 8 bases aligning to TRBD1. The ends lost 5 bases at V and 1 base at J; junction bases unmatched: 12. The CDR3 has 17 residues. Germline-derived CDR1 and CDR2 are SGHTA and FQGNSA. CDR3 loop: CASSPPPGQDKNTEAFF. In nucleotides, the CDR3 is TGTGCCAGCAGCCCGCCCCCGGGACAGGACAAGAACACTGAAGCTTTCTTT.

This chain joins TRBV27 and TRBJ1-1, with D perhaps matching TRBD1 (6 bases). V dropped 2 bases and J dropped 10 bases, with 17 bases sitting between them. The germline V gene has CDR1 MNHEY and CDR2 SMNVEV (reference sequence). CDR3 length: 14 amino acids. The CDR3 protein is CASSLGRGPFGAFF. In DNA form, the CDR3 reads TGTGCCAGCAGTTTAGGTCGGGGGCCATTTGGAGCTTTCTTT.

Here the CDR3 reads CASSPRGGVGTEAFF. The CDR3 region has the DNA TGTGCCAGCAGCCCTAGAGGGGGGGTGGGCACTGAAGCTTTCTTT. The V call is TRBV27, the J call TRBJ1-1; tentatively, D is TRBD1 (6 bases). CDR1 and CDR2 (germline): MNHEY, SMNVEV (reference sequence). The CDR3 covers 15 residues. Trimming shortened V by 6 bases and J by 4 bases, and 18 bases separated the two germline ends.

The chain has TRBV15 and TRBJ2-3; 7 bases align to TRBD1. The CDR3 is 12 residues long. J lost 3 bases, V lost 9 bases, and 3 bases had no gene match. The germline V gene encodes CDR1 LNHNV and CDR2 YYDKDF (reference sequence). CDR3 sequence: CATGQETDTQYF. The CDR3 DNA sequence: TGTGCCACAGGACAGGAGACAGATACGCAGTATTTT.

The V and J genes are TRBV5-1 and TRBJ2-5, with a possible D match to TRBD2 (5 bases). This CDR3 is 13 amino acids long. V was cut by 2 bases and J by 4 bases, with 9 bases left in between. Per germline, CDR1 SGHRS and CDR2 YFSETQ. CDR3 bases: TGCGCCAGCAGCTTCCCCCGGGGAGAGACCCAGTACTTC. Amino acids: CASSFPRGETQYF. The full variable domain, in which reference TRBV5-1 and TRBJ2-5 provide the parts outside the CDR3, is KAGVTQTPRYLIKTRGQQVTLSCSPISGHRSVSWYQQTPGQGLQFLFEYFSETQRNKGNFPGRFSGRQFSNSRSEMNVSTLELGDSALYLCASSFPRGETQYFGPGTRLLVL.

This CDR3 is CATSKGRDSYNEQFF. The CDR3 DNA is TGTGCCACCAGCAAAGGACGAGACTCCTACAATGAGCAGTTCTTC. The rearrangement uses TRBV15 and TRBJ2-1; no reliable D call. CDR1 is LNHNV, CDR2 YYDKDF, per germline (reference sequence). Trimming took 4 bases from V and 0 from J, leaving 10 bases between them. The CDR3 spans 15 residues.